The 25 T cell receptor beta chains below come from one sample, sequenced in a study of control samples from healthy donors and cancer patients. The assay was immunoSEQ multiplex PCR, and TCRdb's table has in-frame clones only and misses some. Of 50,000 to 55,000 clones in the sample, about 95% were seen once. Input material: blood. These receptors were collected from a man aged 25 to 40 in good health.

This clone was seen a single time. The chain combines TRBV15 with TRBJ1-1; D gene ambiguous. V was clipped by 4 bases and J by 0 bases, with 6 bases between them. Germline V gene sequence: CDR1 LNHNV, CDR2 YYDKDF (reference sequence). CDR3 length: 13 residues. The CDR3 DNA sequence: TGTGCCACCAGCAATGGCTTGAACACTGAAGCTTTCTTT. This translates into CATSNGLNTEAFF.

The chain recombines TRBV5-1 with TRBJ2-2; the D is unclear. Trimming removed 0 bases at V and 0 bases at J, with 6 bases between. Germline V gene lookup returns CDR1 SGHRS and CDR2 YFSETQ. This CDR3 has 15 amino acids. The CDR3 loop reads CASSLARTNTGELFF. CDR3 nucleotide sequence: TGCGCCAGCAGCTTGGCCCGAACGAACACCGGGGAGCTGTTTTTT. Filled out from reference TRBV5-1 and TRBJ2-2, the complete variable domain reads KAGVTQTPRYLIKTRGQQVTLSCSPISGHRSVSWYQQTPGQGLQFLFEYFSETQRNKGNFPGRFSGRQFSNSRSEMNVSTLELGDSALYLCASSLARTNTGELFFGEGSRLTVL.

The J gene is TRBJ1-5, the V gene TRBV6-1; D is ambiguous. The CDR3 is made up of 15 amino acids. Germline V gene data show CDR1 as MNHNS and CDR2 as SASEGT. Between the trimmed V and J ends, which lost 2 bases and 8 bases, there was a span of 16 bases. CDR3 DNA sequence: TGTGCCAGCAGTGAAAATTGGTCGGGTCTAAAGCCCCAGCATTTT. Protein sequence: CASSENWSGLKPQHF.

DNA of the CDR3: TGTGCCAGCTCACCCCTCAGGGAGGCCTCCTATAATTCACCCCTCCACTTT. This encodes CASSPLREASYNSPLHF. The chain couples TRBV18 to TRBJ1-6, with TRBD1 as a possible D gene (5 bases). Germline V gene sequence: CDR1 KGHSH, CDR2 LQKENI. Trimming cost V 3 bases and J 0 bases, with 12 bases left between them. This CDR3 is 17 amino acids long.

This chain connects TRBV4-3 to TRBJ2-7, with TRBD2 matching over 7 bases. The germline gives CDR1 LGHNA, CDR2 YSLEER. CDR3 size: 15 residues. The V segment lost 0 bases and the J segment 1 base; nucleotides outside the gene matches: 3. The CDR3 is CASSQEPSGSYEQYF. As DNA, the CDR3 is TGCGCCAGCAGCCAAGAGCCTAGCGGATCCTACGAGCAGTACTTC.

The rearrangement joins TRBV18 to TRBJ2-4; D not certain. This CDR3 is 13 amino acids long. Trimming left V 0 bases short and J 2 bases short, with 2 bases between. Per germline, CDR1 KGHSH and CDR2 LQKENI. DNA for the CDR3: TGTGCCAGCTCACCACCGTCCAAAAACATTCAGTACTTC. Translation gives CASSPPSKNIQYF.

The chain uses TRBV11-3 and TRBJ2-1; 12 positions match TRBD2. Germline V gives CDR1 SGHNT, CDR2 YENEEA. This CDR3 spans 16 amino acids. V gave up 0 bases and J gave up 5 bases; unmatched junction bases: 2. CDR3 loop: CASSLDGLAGNNEQFF. The DNA for the CDR3 is TGTGCCAGCAGCTTAGATGGACTAGCGGGAAACAATGAGCAGTTCTTC.

The chain employs TRBV9 and TRBJ2-1, with no clear D. This CDR3 is built from 16 residues. V was clipped by 0 bases and J by 0 bases, with 10 bases between them. CDR1 and CDR2 (germline): SGDLS, YYNGEE. The CDR3 region is CASSVVGVSSYNEQFF. In DNA form, the CDR3 reads TGTGCCAGCAGCGTAGTTGGAGTCAGCTCCTACAATGAGCAGTTCTTC.

The V gene is TRBV30, the J gene TRBJ2-7; TRBD2 matches at 7 bases. The J segment lost 3 bases and the V segment lost 2 bases, leaving 1 base of the junction unmatched. This CDR3 has 12 amino acids. Germline V lookup: CDR1 GTSNPN, CDR2 SVGIG (reference sequence). Here the CDR3 reads CAWSWGGYEQYF. CDR3 nucleotides: TGTGCCTGGAGTTGGGGGGGCTACGAGCAGTACTTC. Full variable domain (rest looked up from reference TRBV30 and TRBJ2-7): SQTIHQWPATLVQPVGSPLSLECTVEGTSNPNLYWYRQAAGRGLQLLFYSVGIGQISSEVPQNLSASRPQDRQFILSSKKLLLSDSGFYLCAWSWGGYEQYFGPGTRLTVT.

CDR3 DNA sequence: TGTGCCAGCAGTGGCGCCAGGGGATTATGGGCCAATCAGCCCCAGCATTTT. It translates to CASSGARGLWANQPQHF. J is TRBJ1-5 and V is TRBV6-2 or TRBV6-3, with a tentative D call TRBD1 (6 bases). This CDR3 contains 17 residues. Germline loops: CDR1 MNHEY, CDR2 SVGEGT. V lost 5 bases and J lost 3, with 20 bases in between.

About this clone: The junction does not match germline at one end; this may be a read error. Within the sample, other DNA sequences also encode this same CDR3. V is TRBV6-2 or TRBV6-3 and J is TRBJ1-4; no firm D call. The CDR3 spans 14 residues. The germline V gene encodes CDR1 MNHEY and CDR2 SVGEGT. CDR3 DNA: TGCGCCAGCAGTTACGATCCCCCTTCGGAGAAACTGTTTTTT. It specifies CASSYDPPSEKLFF.

The J gene is TRBJ2-7, the V gene TRBV11-2; D possibly matches TRBD1 or TRBD2 (5 bases each). The CDR3 is 12 residues long. Trimming stripped 9 bases from V and 7 bases from J, with 16 bases between. Germline V gene sequence: CDR1 SGHAT, CDR2 FQNNGV. CDR3: CARGEGPLEQYF. CDR3 bases: TGTGCCAGAGGTGAGGGACCGTTGGAGCAGTACTTC.

The gene calls are TRBV9 and TRBJ1-5; TRBD1 matches at 11 bases. CDR1 and CDR2 (germline): SGDLS, YYNGEE. There are 16 residues in the CDR3. Losses at the gene ends were 3 bases for V and 3 bases for J; bases not matched to a gene: 5. The CDR3 nucleotides read TGTGCCAGCAGCGCCGGGACAGGGGGTTCCAATCAGCCCCAGCATTTT. Residues: CASSAGTGGSNQPQHF.

This clone was recorded once. The V gene is TRBV10-3, the J gene TRBJ1-2, with TRBD1 as a possible D gene (6 bases). CDR3 length equals 14 residues. Germline V CDR1 and CDR2: ENHRY, SYGVKD. With 3 bases removed from V and 1 base from J, the gap between germline ends came to 9 bases. The CDR3 loop reads CAISDRDINYGYTF. The DNA of the CDR3 is TGTGCCATCAGTGACAGGGACATTAACTATGGCTACACCTTC.

V usage is TRBV4-1 and J usage is TRBJ2-7; D is unclear. CDR3 length: 15 residues. Looked up from germline, CDR1 is MGHRA and CDR2 is YSYEKL. Trimming took 0 bases from V and 2 from J, leaving 11 bases between them. CDR3 nucleotide sequence: TGCGCCAGCAGCCAAGATCGCGGCCGTACCTACGAGCAGTACTTC. The encoded protein is CASSQDRGRTYEQYF.

The V and J genes are TRBV5-1 and TRBJ1-2; 7 bases map to TRBD1. This CDR3 has 13 residues. Germline assignment: CDR1 SGHRS and CDR2 YFSETQ. Losses at the gene ends were 4 bases for V and 2 bases for J; bases not matched to a gene: 2. CDR3 sequence: CASSGTVNYGYTF. The CDR3 bases are TGCGCCAGCAGCGGGACAGTCAACTATGGCTACACCTTC.

The J gene is TRBJ1-2, the V gene TRBV6-5; D is possibly TRBD1 (5 bases). Germline values: CDR1 MNHEY, CDR2 SVGAGI. The ends were cut back, 5 bases at V and 2 bases at J, with 9 bases in the middle. This CDR3 comprises 13 residues. Written as DNA, the CDR3 is TGTGCCAGCAGTCCCAGGGAGAACTATGGCTACACCTTC. It encodes CASSPRENYGYTF.

The chain carries TRBV27 and TRBJ2-3, with a weak D call TRBD2 (6 bases). This CDR3 is 16 amino acids long. The germline V and J ends were trimmed by 7 bases and 1 base, with 18 bases remaining between them. Per germline, CDR1 MNHEY and CDR2 SMNVEV (reference sequence). CDR3 loop: CASTRDISSGTDTQYF. For the CDR3, the DNA is TGTGCCAGCACCCGAGACATTTCTAGCGGCACAGATACGCAGTATTTT.

V usage is TRBV6-5 and J usage is TRBJ1-2, with a weak D call TRBD1 (5 bases). Germline CDR1 MNHEY, CDR2 SVGAGI. The ends were cut back, 5 bases at V and 8 bases at J, with 21 bases in the middle. The CDR3 is 15 amino acids. The CDR3 spells CASSPAPGRGRGYTF. The CDR3 nucleotides are TGTGCCAGCAGTCCCGCCCCGGGACGAGGTAGGGGCTACACCTTC.

The chain links TRBV27 to TRBJ2-1; TRBD2 agrees at 9 bases. V gave up 5 bases and J gave up 7 bases; unmatched junction bases: 6. This CDR3 spans 14 amino acids. Germline lookup yields CDR1 MNHEY and CDR2 SMNVEV (reference sequence). CDR3 amino acids: CASSSPLAGNEQFF. The DNA of the CDR3 is TGTGCCAGCAGTAGTCCCCTAGCGGGAAATGAGCAGTTCTTC.

The chain couples TRBV5-6 to TRBJ2-2; 8 bases fit TRBD1. J lost 7 bases, V lost 4 bases, and 3 bases had no gene match. The CDR3 has 13 residues. The germline CDR1 and CDR2 sequences are SGHDT and YYEEEE. CDR3 sequence reads: CASSRQGYGELFF. In nucleotides, the CDR3 is TGTGCCAGCAGCCGACAGGGGTACGGGGAGCTGTTTTTT.

This clone was recorded only once. This rearrangement joins TRBV5-6 to TRBJ1-3; possibly TRBD1 for D (6 bases). Germline values: CDR1 SGHDT, CDR2 YYEEEE. The CDR3 covers 16 residues. Trimming left V 0 bases short and J 0 bases short, with 10 bases between. The CDR3 sequence is CASSLGTASSGNTIYF. In DNA, the CDR3 is TGTGCCAGCAGCTTGGGGACAGCGAGCTCTGGAAACACCATATATTTT.

This chain joins TRBV6-5 and TRBJ2-7; 9 bases are a match to TRBD1. This CDR3 contains 15 residues. J was trimmed by 4 bases and V by 5 bases; bases with no gene match: 9. The germline gives CDR1 MNHEY, CDR2 SVGAGI. In DNA form, the CDR3 reads TGTGCCAGCAGTACTCGGACAGGGGAGAGTTACGAGCAGTACTTC. Protein: CASSTRTGESYEQYF.

This chain connects TRBV27 to TRBJ2-1; 15 bases align to TRBD2. This CDR3 comprises 19 residues. Germline V lookup: CDR1 MNHEY, CDR2 SMNVEV (reference sequence). J gave up 2 bases and V 3 bases, and 8 bases lay outside the gene matches. The CDR3 nucleotides read TGTGCCAGCAGTTTGATGGGGACTAGCGGGGGGTGGACCTACAATGAGCAGTTCTTC. It yields the protein CASSLMGTSGGWTYNEQFF.

The V and J genes are TRBV7-3 and TRBJ1-4; D gene unclear. The germline V gene has CDR1 SGHTA and CDR2 FQGTGA. The CDR3 loop spans 15 amino acids. The V end lost 1 base, the J end lost 8 bases, and 14 bases lay between the germline ends. DNA for the CDR3: TGTGCCAGCAGCTTAAATTCCAGGACTGGGGAAAAACTGTTTTTT. Its translation: CASSLNSRTGEKLFF.